The present T cell receptor beta chain was sequenced within a study of CD8 T cells in Susac syndrome. V dropped 3 bases and J dropped 1; count of bases not matched to a gene: 5. The germline V gene encodes CDR1 KGHSH and CDR2 LQKENI. CDR3 length: 15 residues. Random hexamers served to reverse transcribe about 0.45 to 1 ug RNA. TCRdb re-analysed the immunoSEQ multiplex PCR reads in MiXCR, keeping a single row per CDR3 protein. The sample has roughly 120,000 distinct CDR3 sequences, roughly 94% seen once; the top ten hold around 0.13%. The TCR comes from a human donor with multiple sclerosis. Sequenced input: CD4+ T cells from PBMCs. The chain carries TRBV18 and TRBJ1-1, with 7 bases identical to TRBD1. CDR3 sequence (DNA): TGTGCCAGCTCACCGAGACAGGGAGAGAACACTGAAGCTTTCTTT. Encoded protein: CASSPRQGENTEAFF.